The 32 T cell receptor beta chains below were found in one sample sequenced in a study of T cells after yellow fever vaccination. TCRdb independently ran MiXCR on the 5' RACE reads; one entry per CDR3 protein. This repertoire shows 300,000 to 400,000 distinct CDR3 sequences, around 11% found once; its top ten account for under 4%. The sample was CD4+ T cells sorted from PBMCs, taken 45 days after the yellow fever booster vaccination. These receptors were obtained from a man younger than 30 who received the YFV17D yellow fever vaccine.

The chain uses TRBV9 and TRBJ1-6; 7 nucleotides align to TRBD1. The CDR3 consists of 13 residues. After removal of 8 bases from V and 5 bases from J, the junction contained 4 bases not matched to a gene. Germline loops: CDR1 SGDLS, CDR2 YYNGEE. The CDR3 DNA sequence: TGTGCCAGTTCGGGACAGCATAATTCACCCCTCCACTTT. This sequence encodes CASSGQHNSPLHF.

In this sample, this clonotype turned up many times. V usage is TRBV5-1 and J usage is TRBJ2-1; TRBD2 aligns across 10 bases. Germline-derived CDR1 and CDR2 are SGHRS and YFSETQ. J lost 7 bases, V lost 0 bases, and 4 bases had no gene match. This CDR3 is built from 15 residues. CDR3 sequence: CASSLGASGGNEQFF. The DNA of the CDR3 is TGCGCCAGCAGCTTGGGCGCTAGCGGGGGTAATGAGCAGTTCTTC.

This sequence joins TRBV18 and TRBJ1-1, with TRBD1 matching over 7 bases. The CDR3 is made up of 14 amino acids. Looked up from germline, CDR1 is KGHSH and CDR2 is LQKENI. Trimming took 4 bases from V and 6 from J; bases not matched to a gene: 8. The CDR3 sequence: CASSRYDRDAEAFF. CDR3 sequence (DNA): TGTGCCAGCTCACGTTACGACAGGGACGCTGAAGCTTTCTTT.

The sample holds many counts of this clonotype. V gene TRBV6-2 or TRBV6-3 combines with J gene TRBJ2-5; D is unresolved. The CDR3 has 12 residues. Between the trimmed V and J ends, which lost 6 bases and 2 bases, there was a span of 7 bases. Germline V gene lookup returns CDR1 MNHEY and CDR2 SVGEGT. DNA for the CDR3: TGTGCCAGCAGCAACAGTCAAGAGACCCAGTACTTC. Translated, it gives CASSNSQETQYF.

This clonotype was detected only a few times. The CDR3 region has the DNA TGCAGTGCTGGCAGCCAGTCGGTGAATCAGCCCCAGCATTTT. Translation: CSAGSQSVNQPQHF. The V and J genes are TRBV20-1 and TRBJ1-5; D unresolved. Germline V gene lookup returns CDR1 DFQATT and CDR2 SNEGSKA (reference sequence). The CDR3 has 14 amino acids. Trimming took 5 bases from V and 4 from J, leaving 15 bases between them.

The V and J genes are TRBV30 and TRBJ2-3; D not resolved. Trimming left V 0 bases short and J 4 bases short, with 20 bases between. Per germline, CDR1 GTSNPN and CDR2 SVGIG (reference sequence). The CDR3 is 17 amino acids. The CDR3 loop is CAWSVVRLPGGPDTQYF. CDR3 bases: TGTGCCTGGAGTGTAGTCCGGCTTCCAGGCGGCCCAGATACGCAGTATTTT.

This clonotype was detected a few times. The chain couples TRBV7-2 to TRBJ1-5; D gene uncertain. The CDR3 totals 14 residues. Germline V CDR1 and CDR2: SGHTA, FQGNSA. The V end was cut by 1 base, the J end by 6 bases, with 10 bases between. This CDR3 reads CASSLGGGVQPQHF. Written as DNA, the CDR3 is TGTGCCAGCAGCTTAGGGGGTGGGGTTCAGCCCCAGCATTTT.

The CDR3 sequence is CASSRGDSEQYV. CDR3 DNA: TGTGCCAGCAGCCGAGGGGACTCCGAGCAGTACGTC. J is TRBJ2-7 and V is TRBV3-1, with D perhaps matching TRBD2 (6 bases). V gave up 4 bases and J gave up 6 bases, with 10 bases separating them. Germline V gives CDR1 LGHDT, CDR2 YNNKEL (reference sequence). CDR3 length: 12 amino acids.

V and J are TRBV9 and TRBJ2-1, with a possible D match to TRBD2 (6 bases). CDR3 size: 14 residues. Germline V CDR1 and CDR2: SGDLS, YYNGEE. V gave up 0 bases and J gave up 9 bases, with 13 bases separating them. This CDR3 reads CASSVAWLGGEQFF. In nucleotides, the CDR3 is TGTGCCAGCAGCGTAGCTTGGTTGGGGGGTGAGCAGTTCTTC.

This clonotype was detected a few times. V usage is TRBV4-3 and J usage is TRBJ1-2; D is possibly TRBD1 (5 bases). Germline V gives CDR1 LGHNA, CDR2 YSLEER. CDR3 length: 16 amino acids. The ends were cut back, 0 bases at V and 4 bases at J, with 15 bases in the middle. CDR3 sequence reads: CASSQDSVGVGYGYTF. The CDR3 DNA reads as TGCGCCAGCAGCCAAGATTCGGTAGGGGTTGGCTATGGCTACACCTTC.

The rearrangement uses TRBV19 and TRBJ2-1; D possibly corresponds to TRBD2 (6 bases). Germline V lookup: CDR1 LNHDA, CDR2 SQIVND (reference sequence). The CDR3 is 14 amino acids. V was shortened by 7 bases and J by 3 bases, with 13 bases between the two germline ends. DNA for the CDR3: TGTGCCAGTAACCGGGGGACCCTCTACAATGAGCAGTTCTTC. This encodes CASNRGTLYNEQFF.

The chain joins TRBV11-2 to TRBJ1-1, with D possibly being TRBD1 (6 bases). The germline V gene has CDR1 SGHAT and CDR2 FQNNGV. CDR3 length: 14 amino acids. The V end was cut by 5 bases, the J end by 8 bases, with 18 bases between. The DNA for the CDR3 is TGTGCCAGCAGCCACCCCCCGGGGGCCACGGAAGCTTTCTTT. Its translation is CASSHPPGATEAFF.

This clonotype turned up a few times. The chain carries TRBV4-1 and TRBJ2-3, with TRBD2 matching over 8 bases. V shed 0 bases and J 1 base; nucleotides not matched to a gene: 3. The germline gives CDR1 MGHRA, CDR2 YSYEKL. The CDR3 length is 16 residues. The CDR3 protein is CASSQDWRGGTDTQYF. The CDR3 DNA follows: TGCGCCAGCAGCCAAGATTGGCGGGGGGGCACAGATACGCAGTATTTT.

The chain uses TRBV5-6 and TRBJ2-1; D is ambiguous. Germline CDR1 and CDR2: SGHDT and YYEEEE. V was trimmed by 0 bases and J by 5 bases, leaving 15 bases between them. The CDR3 has 16 residues. CDR3 nucleotide sequence: TGTGCCAGCAGCTTGGTGAGTTTCAGGATCAACAATGAGCAGTTCTTC. This gives the protein CASSLVSFRINNEQFF.

This clonotype was recorded many times. The chain employs TRBV7-3 and TRBJ1-1; 8 positions match TRBD1. The CDR3 contains 13 residues. Germline V CDR1 and CDR2: SGHTA, FQGTGA. Trimming at V came to 5 bases and at J to 1 base, leaving 0 bases not matched to a gene. Here the CDR3 reads CASSDRGNTEAFF. The CDR3 DNA is TGTGCCAGCAGCGACAGGGGGAACACTGAAGCTTTCTTT. The variable domain in full, with the rest retrieved from reference TRBV7-3 and TRBJ1-1, is GAGVSQTPSNKVTEKGKYVELRCDPISGHTALYWYRQSLGQGPEFLIYFQGTGAADDSGLPNDRFFAVRPEGSVSTLKIQRTERGDSAVYLCASSDRGNTEAFFGQGTRLTVV.

This clonotype was observed at least ten times. This sequence joins TRBV2 and TRBJ1-5, with 8 bases aligning to TRBD1. V lost 8 bases and J lost 6; bases outside the gene matches: 3. CDR3 length equals 12 residues. Germline lookup yields CDR1 SNHLY and CDR2 FYNNEI. CDR3 sequence (DNA): TGTGCCAGCGACAGGGGAGGTCAGCCCCAGCATTTT. It specifies CASDRGGQPQHF.

This clonotype occurred many times. The V call is TRBV3-1, the J call TRBJ1-5, with unresolved D. The germline V gene encodes CDR1 LGHDT and CDR2 YNNKEL (reference sequence). V lost 6 bases and J 2 bases, leaving 11 bases between the germline ends. The CDR3 runs to 14 residues. CDR3 sequence (DNA): TGTGCCAGCAGTCCTCAGCAGGGCAATCAGCCCCAGCATTTT. Its translation: CASSPQQGNQPQHF.

This clonotype was seen only a few times. The chain employs TRBV5-4 and TRBJ2-3; D is uncertain. The CDR3 is made up of 16 amino acids. CDR1 and CDR2 from the germline V gene are SGHNT and YYREEE (reference sequence). Trimming shortened V by 0 bases and J by 0 bases, and 11 bases separated the two germline ends. This CDR3 is CASSLGRGYSTDTQYF. DNA for the CDR3: TGTGCCAGCAGCTTGGGGCGAGGTTATAGCACAGATACGCAGTATTTT. Combining the CDR3 with reference TRBV5-4 and TRBJ2-3 gives the whole variable domain ETGVTQSPTHLIKTRGQQVTLRCSSQSGHNTVSWYQQALGQGPQFIFQYYREEENGRGNFPPRFSGLQFPNYSSELNVNALELDDSALYLCASSLGRGYSTDTQYFGPGTRLTVL.

Regarding this clonotype: Germline and junction disagree at one end, which may indicate a read error. The chain employs TRBV7-7 and TRBJ2-1; TRBD1 matches at 7 bases. CDR1 is SSHAT, CDR2 FNYEAQ, per germline (reference sequence). CDR3 size: 15 residues. The CDR3 region has the DNA TGTGCTAGCAGCTTAGTACAGGGGTGGGACAATGAGCAGTTCTTC. It is translated as CASSLVQGWDNEQFF.

This clonotype occurred many times. The chain joins TRBV19 to TRBJ2-3, with TRBD2 as a possible D gene (7 bases). CDR1 and CDR2 from the germline V gene are LNHDA and SQIVND (reference sequence). The CDR3 is 16 residues long. V was shortened by 1 base and J by 3 bases, with 14 bases between the two germline ends. The CDR3 region is CASSIVAGARTDTQYF. CDR3 bases: TGTGCCAGTAGTATAGTGGCGGGGGCGAGAACAGATACGCAGTATTTT.

This clonotype was counted only a few times. The chain uses TRBV10-3 and TRBJ2-3, with D possibly TRBD2 on 5 matching bases. Germline CDR1 and CDR2: ENHRY and SYGVKD. Trimming shortened V by 4 bases and J by 5 bases, and 13 bases separated the two germline ends. The CDR3 totals 14 residues. The CDR3 nucleotides read TGTGCCATCAGTGCGAGGGAGTCTCAAGATACGCAGTATTTT. It encodes CAISARESQDTQYF.

This clonotype occurred a few times. The gene calls are TRBV7-8 and TRBJ1-5; D unclear. The CDR3 length is 15 residues. Germline V gene sequence: CDR1 SGHVS, CDR2 FQNEAQ. V shed 3 bases and J shed 2 bases, with 11 bases lying between them. CDR3 sequence: CASSFTVGGNQPQHF. The CDR3 DNA sequence: TGTGCCAGCAGCTTTACGGTCGGGGGCAATCAGCCCCAGCATTTT.

This chain uses TRBV29-1 with TRBJ2-7; TRBD2 agrees at 7 bases. From germline, CDR1 is SQVTM and CDR2 ANQGSEA. The CDR3 spans 14 residues. The ends lost 6 bases at V and 6 bases at J; junction bases unmatched: 14. CDR3 loop: CSVARGGRTGEQYF. Written as DNA, the CDR3 is TGCAGCGTGGCTCGGGGAGGGAGAACGGGCGAGCAGTACTTC.

The V and J genes are TRBV4-3 and TRBJ2-1, with 9 bases aligning to TRBD2. This CDR3 region has 16 residues. The V segment lost 1 base and the J segment 6 bases; nucleotides outside the gene matches: 7. Germline assignment: CDR1 LGHNA and CDR2 YSLEER. The CDR3 reads CASSQVSGGWGNEQFF. The CDR3 nucleotides are TGCGCCAGCAGCCAAGTTAGCGGGGGTTGGGGCAATGAGCAGTTCTTC.

This clonotype appeared a few times. This rearrangement joins TRBV6-2 or TRBV6-3 to TRBJ1-5; perhaps TRBD1 as D (5 bases). The CDR3 is made up of 15 amino acids. Germline V lookup: CDR1 MNHEY, CDR2 SVGEGT. V gave up 2 bases and J gave up 7 bases, with 15 bases separating them. The CDR3 bases are TGTGCCAGCAGTTACACCTCGACAGAGGGGCAGCCCCAGCATTTT. This encodes CASSYTSTEGQPQHF.

This clonotype has at least ten counts. V and J are TRBV3-1 and TRBJ2-5; D gene uncertain. The CDR3 length is 15 residues. Trimming removed 4 bases from V and 5 bases from J, with 17 bases in between. CDR1 LGHDT and CDR2 YNNKEL come from the germline V gene (reference sequence). As DNA, the CDR3 is TGTGCCAGCAGCCCAAGTTACATCGGCCGGGAGACCCAGTACTTC. This sequence encodes CASSPSYIGRETQYF.

In DNA form, the CDR3 reads TGTGCCAGCAGCGCGGGACTAGTCCTCTCCTACGAGCAGTACTTC. Amino acid sequence: CASSAGLVLSYEQYF. The chain combines TRBV5-4 with TRBJ2-7, with 8 bases fitting TRBD2. There are 15 residues in the CDR3. The J segment lost 0 bases and the V segment lost 4 bases, leaving 6 bases of the junction unmatched. Germline CDR1 and CDR2: SGHNT and YYREEE (reference sequence).

This chain links TRBV15 with TRBJ2-3; a possible D gene is TRBD2 (6 bases). V was clipped by 0 bases and J by 5 bases, with 9 bases between them. The germline V gene has CDR1 LNHNV and CDR2 YYDKDF (reference sequence). The CDR3 runs to 14 residues. DNA for the CDR3: TGTGCCACCAGCAGAGATGGGGGGATAGATACGCAGTATTTT. It specifies CATSRDGGIDTQYF.

The table lists this clonotype with a few counts. The chain recombines TRBV28 with TRBJ2-2, with D unresolved. CDR1 and CDR2 from the germline V gene are MDHEN and SYDVKM. The germline V and J ends were trimmed by 2 bases and 6 bases, with 16 bases remaining between them. The CDR3 has 16 residues. This CDR3 is CASSLRAFFVAGELFF. CDR3 nucleotide sequence: TGTGCCAGCAGTTTACGCGCCTTTTTCGTGGCCGGGGAGCTGTTTTTT.

V gene TRBV4-1 combines with J gene TRBJ2-3; 10 nucleotides line up with TRBD2. Germline V gene data show CDR1 as MGHRA and CDR2 as YSYEKL. Trimming removed 3 bases from V and 4 bases from J; junction bases left unmatched: 4. The CDR3 consists of 15 residues. The CDR3 nucleotides are TGCGCCAGCAGCCAGCAGCGGGGGGGACCAGATACGCAGTATTTT. It encodes CASSQQRGGPDTQYF.

This clonotype was counted at least ten times. The gene calls are TRBV7-2 and TRBJ1-1; TRBD1 is a possible D gene (6 bases). Trimming removed 6 bases from V and 1 base from J, with 9 bases in between. The CDR3 spans 13 residues. The germline V gene has CDR1 SGHTA and CDR2 FQGNSA. The CDR3 loop is CASRQQGNTEAFF. The DNA for the CDR3 is TGTGCCAGCAGGCAACAGGGGAACACTGAAGCTTTCTTT.

In its sample, this clonotype was seen a few times. The chain has TRBV28 and TRBJ2-7; TRBD1 is a possible D gene (6 bases). With 4 bases removed from V and 2 bases from J, the gap between germline ends came to 18 bases. This CDR3 is 16 amino acids long. Germline CDR1 reads MDHEN; CDR2 reads SYDVKM. CDR3 region: CASSSPLKRTAYEQYV. The CDR3 region has the DNA TGTGCCAGCAGTTCACCCTTAAAGAGGACAGCCTACGAGCAGTACGTC.